This TCR beta chain was retrieved from a study of T cell repertoires in cytomegalovirus infection. The study, taken as a whole, reports: Cumulative frequency (of public TCR beta family members) identified carriers of CMV plus the relevant HLA.

CDR1 is SEHNR and CDR2 is FQNEAQ in the germline V gene (reference sequence). Trimming cost V 2 bases and J 2 bases, with 13 bases left between them. The CDR3 extends over 16 amino acids. TCRdb analysed the reads with MiXCR anew, one entry per CDR3 protein. The data contain nearly 550,000 distinct CDR3 sequences, 16% of them singletons. This clonotype came up a few times. Its antigen is undetermined. The gene calls are TRBV7-9 and TRBJ2-1; D tentatively fits TRBD1 or TRBD2 (5 bases each). The sample taken for sequencing was CD8+ T cells from PBMCs. The TCR was taken from a human donor in good health (CMV status not recorded). Some clones in this sample may be carry-over from other donors' samples. CDR3 coding DNA: TGTGCCAGCAGCTTACCGGGGACCCCAGCCTACAATGAGCAGTTCTTC. Encoded protein: CASSLPGTPAYNEQFF. Drawing the rest from reference TRBV7-9 and TRBJ2-1, the complete variable domain is DTGVSQNPRHKITKRGQNVTFRCDPISEHNRLYWYRQTLGQGPEFLTYFQNEAQLEKSRLLSDRFSAERPKGSFSTLEIQRTEQGDSAMYLCASSLPGTPAYNEQFFGPGTRLTVL.